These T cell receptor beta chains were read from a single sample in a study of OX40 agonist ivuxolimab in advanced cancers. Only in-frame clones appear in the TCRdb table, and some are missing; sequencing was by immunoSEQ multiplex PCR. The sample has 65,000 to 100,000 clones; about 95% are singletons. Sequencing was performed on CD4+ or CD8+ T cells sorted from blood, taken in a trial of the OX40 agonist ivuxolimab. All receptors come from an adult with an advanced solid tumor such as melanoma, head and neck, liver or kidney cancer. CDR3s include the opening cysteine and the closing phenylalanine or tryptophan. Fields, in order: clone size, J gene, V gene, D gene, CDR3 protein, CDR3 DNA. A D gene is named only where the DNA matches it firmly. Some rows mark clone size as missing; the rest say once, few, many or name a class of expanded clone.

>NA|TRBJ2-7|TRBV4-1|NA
CASSQAAHTPYEQYF
TGCGCCAGCAGCCAAGCCGCTCATACACCCTACGAGCAGTACTTC
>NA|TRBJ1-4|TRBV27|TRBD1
CASSLYSGQGNEKLFF
TGTGCCAGCAGTTTATATTCGGGACAGGGAAATGAAAAACTGTTTTTT
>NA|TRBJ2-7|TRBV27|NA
CASSLGQSYEQYF
TGTGCCAGCAGTTTGGGACAAAGCTACGAGCAGTACTTC
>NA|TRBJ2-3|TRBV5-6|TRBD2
CASSLAGLATADTQYF
TGTGCCAGCAGCTTGGCCGGACTAGCTACCGCAGATACGCAGTATTTT
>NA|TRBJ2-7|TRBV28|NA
CASSLSLEAGYEQYF
TGTGCCAGCAGTCTCTCTTTAGAGGCCGGCTACGAGCAGTACTTC
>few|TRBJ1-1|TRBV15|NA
CATSRDKLTEAFF
TGTGCCACCAGCCGGGACAAACTTACTGAAGCTTTCTTT
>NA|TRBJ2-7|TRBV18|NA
CASSPPIVTNSYEQYF
TGTGCCAGCTCACCTCCCATAGTGACGAACTCCTACGAGCAGTACTTC
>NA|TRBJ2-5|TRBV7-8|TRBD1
CASSSPGQGRVETQYF
TGTGCCAGCAGCTCACCGGGACAGGGAAGAGTGGAGACCCAGTACTTC
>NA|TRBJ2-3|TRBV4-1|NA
CASSAERQVTDTQYF
TGCGCCAGCAGTGCCGAAAGACAGGTTACAGATACGCAGTATTTT
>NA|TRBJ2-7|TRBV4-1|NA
CASSQEVTDEQYF
TGCGCCAGCAGCCAAGAGGTTACGGACGAGCAGTACTTC
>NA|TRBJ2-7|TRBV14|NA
CASSLWGLHEQYF
TGTGCCAGCAGCCTGTGGGGGCTCCACGAGCAGTACTTC
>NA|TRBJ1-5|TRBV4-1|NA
CASSQEGSIQPQHF
TGCGCCAGCAGCCAAGAGGGCTCGATCCAGCCCCAGCATTTT
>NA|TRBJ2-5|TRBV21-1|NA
CASHRGRGSQYF
TGTGCCAGTCACAGGGGCCGGGGGTCCCAGTACTTC
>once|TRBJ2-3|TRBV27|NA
CASSQGSSGADTQYF
TGTGCCAGCAGCCAAGGGTCATCGGGGGCAGATACGCAGTATTTT
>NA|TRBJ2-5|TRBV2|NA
CASLFGTGLEQYF
TGTGCCAGCCTCTTCGGGACCGGGCTGGAGCAGTACTTC
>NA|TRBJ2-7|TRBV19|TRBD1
CASSGGTGGLEQYF
TGTGCCAGTAGTGGCGGGACAGGGGGATTGGAGCAGTACTTC
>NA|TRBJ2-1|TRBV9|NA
CASSVAGVGDEQFF
TGTGCCAGCAGCGTAGCGGGGGTAGGGGATGAGCAGTTCTTC
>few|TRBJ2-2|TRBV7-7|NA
CASSLGPDGELFF
TGTGCCAGCAGCTTAGGCCCGGACGGGGAGCTGTTTTTT
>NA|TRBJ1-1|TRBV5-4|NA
CASSLGTRTEAFF
TGTGCCAGCAGCTTGGGGACAAGGACTGAAGCTTTCTTT
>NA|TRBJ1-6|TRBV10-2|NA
CASTPGHYNSPLHF
TGCGCCAGTACTCCGGGACACTATAATTCACCCCTCCACTTT
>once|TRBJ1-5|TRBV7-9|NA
CASSLVGMGEPQHF
TGTGCCAGCAGCTTAGTGGGGATGGGAGAGCCCCAGCATTTT
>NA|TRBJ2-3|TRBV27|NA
CASSLTVGPFTDTQYF
TGTGCCAGCAGTTTAACCGTGGGCCCCTTCACAGATACGCAGTATTTT
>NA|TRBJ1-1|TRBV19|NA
CASSMWQDIEAFF
TGTGCCAGTAGTATGTGGCAGGACATTGAAGCTTTCTTT
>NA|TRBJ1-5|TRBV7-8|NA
CASSLLAGNRLGNQPQHF
TGTGCCAGCAGCTTATTGGCAGGGAATAGGTTGGGCAATCAGCCCCAGCATTTT
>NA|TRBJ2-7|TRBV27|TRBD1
CASKRQGAYEQYF
TGTGCCAGCAAACGACAGGGGGCTTACGAGCAGTACTTC